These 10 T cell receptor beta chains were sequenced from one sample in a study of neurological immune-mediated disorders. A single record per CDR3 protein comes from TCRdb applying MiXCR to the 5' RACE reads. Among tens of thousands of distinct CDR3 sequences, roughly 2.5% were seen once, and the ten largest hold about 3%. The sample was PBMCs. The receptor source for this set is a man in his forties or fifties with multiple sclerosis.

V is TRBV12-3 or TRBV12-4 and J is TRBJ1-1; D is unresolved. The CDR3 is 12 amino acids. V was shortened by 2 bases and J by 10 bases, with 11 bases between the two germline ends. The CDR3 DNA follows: TGTGCCAGCAGTTTAAATCCCTCGGGAGCTTTCTTT. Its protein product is CASSLNPSGAFF.

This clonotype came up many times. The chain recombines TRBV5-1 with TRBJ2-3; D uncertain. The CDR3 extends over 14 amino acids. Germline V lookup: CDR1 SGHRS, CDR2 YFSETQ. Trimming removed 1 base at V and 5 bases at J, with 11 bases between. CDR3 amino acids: CASSLRSPKDTQYF. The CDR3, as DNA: TGCGCCAGCAGCTTGCGAAGTCCCAAAGATACGCAGTATTTT.

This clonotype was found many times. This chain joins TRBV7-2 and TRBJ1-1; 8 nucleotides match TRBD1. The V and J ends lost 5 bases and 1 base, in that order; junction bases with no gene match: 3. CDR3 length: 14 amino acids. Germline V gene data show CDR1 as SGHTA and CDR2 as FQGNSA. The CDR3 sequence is CASSLGQENTEAFF. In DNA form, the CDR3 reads TGTGCCAGCAGCCTGGGACAGGAGAACACTGAAGCTTTCTTT.

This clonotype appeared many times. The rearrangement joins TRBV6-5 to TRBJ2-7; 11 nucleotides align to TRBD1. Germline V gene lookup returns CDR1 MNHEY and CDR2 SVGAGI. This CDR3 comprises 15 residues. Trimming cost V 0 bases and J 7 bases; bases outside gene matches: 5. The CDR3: CASSYSWTGGMEQYF. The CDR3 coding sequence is TGTGCCAGCAGTTACTCTTGGACAGGGGGCATGGAGCAGTACTTC.

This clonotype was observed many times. Here the CDR3 reads CASSLKVSYEQYF. For the CDR3, the DNA is TGCGCCAGCAGCTTGAAGGTCTCCTACGAGCAGTACTTC. The rearrangement uses TRBV5-1 and TRBJ2-7; D call uncertain. Germline CDR1 reads SGHRS; CDR2 reads YFSETQ. The length of the CDR3 is 13 residues. V shed 1 base and J shed 0 bases, with 5 bases lying between them.

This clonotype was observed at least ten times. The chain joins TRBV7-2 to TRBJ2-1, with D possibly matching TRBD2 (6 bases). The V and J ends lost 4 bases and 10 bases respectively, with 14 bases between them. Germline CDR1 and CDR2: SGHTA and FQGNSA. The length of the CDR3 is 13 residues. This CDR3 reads CASSSLVEGEQFF. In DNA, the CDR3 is TGTGCCAGCAGCTCCTTGGTGGAGGGAGAGCAGTTCTTC.

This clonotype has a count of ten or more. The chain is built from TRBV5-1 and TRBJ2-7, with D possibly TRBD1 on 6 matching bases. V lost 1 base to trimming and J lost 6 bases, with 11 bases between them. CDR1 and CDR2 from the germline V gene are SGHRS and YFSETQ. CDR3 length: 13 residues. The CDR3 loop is CASSLTGSGEQYF. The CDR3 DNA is TGCGCCAGCAGCTTGACAGGGTCCGGCGAGCAGTACTTC.

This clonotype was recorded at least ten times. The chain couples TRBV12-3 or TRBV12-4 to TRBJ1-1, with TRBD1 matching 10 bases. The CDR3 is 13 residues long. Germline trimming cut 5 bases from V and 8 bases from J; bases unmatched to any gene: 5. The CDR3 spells CASSTRQGAEAFF. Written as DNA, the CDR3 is TGTGCCAGCAGTACTCGACAGGGGGCAGAAGCTTTCTTT.

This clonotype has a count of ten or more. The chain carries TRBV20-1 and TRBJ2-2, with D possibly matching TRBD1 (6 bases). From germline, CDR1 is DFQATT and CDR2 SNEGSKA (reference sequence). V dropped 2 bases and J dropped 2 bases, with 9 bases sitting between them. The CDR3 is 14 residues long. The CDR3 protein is CSARTGTNTGELFF. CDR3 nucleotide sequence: TGCAGTGCTAGAACCGGGACAAACACCGGGGAGCTGTTTTTT.

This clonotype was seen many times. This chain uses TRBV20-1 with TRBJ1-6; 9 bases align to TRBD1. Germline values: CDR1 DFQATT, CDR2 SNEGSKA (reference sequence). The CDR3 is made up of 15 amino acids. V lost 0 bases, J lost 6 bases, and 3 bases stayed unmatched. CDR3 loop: CSARETGGGNSPLHF. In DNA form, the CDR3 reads TGCAGTGCTAGAGAGACAGGGGGTGGTAATTCACCCCTCCACTTT.